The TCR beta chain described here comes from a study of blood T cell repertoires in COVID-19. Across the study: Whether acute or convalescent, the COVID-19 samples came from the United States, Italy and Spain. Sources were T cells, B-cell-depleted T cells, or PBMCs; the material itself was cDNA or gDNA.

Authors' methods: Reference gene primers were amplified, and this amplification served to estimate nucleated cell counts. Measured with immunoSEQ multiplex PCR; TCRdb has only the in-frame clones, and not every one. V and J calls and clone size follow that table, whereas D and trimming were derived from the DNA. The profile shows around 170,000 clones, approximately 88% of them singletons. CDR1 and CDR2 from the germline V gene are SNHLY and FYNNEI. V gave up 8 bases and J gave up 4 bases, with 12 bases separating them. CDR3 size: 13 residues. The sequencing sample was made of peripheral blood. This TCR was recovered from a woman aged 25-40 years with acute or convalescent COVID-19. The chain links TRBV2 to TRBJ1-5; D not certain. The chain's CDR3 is CASQSEANQPQHF. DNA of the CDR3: TGTGCCAGCCAATCTGAGGCTAATCAGCCCCAGCATTTT.